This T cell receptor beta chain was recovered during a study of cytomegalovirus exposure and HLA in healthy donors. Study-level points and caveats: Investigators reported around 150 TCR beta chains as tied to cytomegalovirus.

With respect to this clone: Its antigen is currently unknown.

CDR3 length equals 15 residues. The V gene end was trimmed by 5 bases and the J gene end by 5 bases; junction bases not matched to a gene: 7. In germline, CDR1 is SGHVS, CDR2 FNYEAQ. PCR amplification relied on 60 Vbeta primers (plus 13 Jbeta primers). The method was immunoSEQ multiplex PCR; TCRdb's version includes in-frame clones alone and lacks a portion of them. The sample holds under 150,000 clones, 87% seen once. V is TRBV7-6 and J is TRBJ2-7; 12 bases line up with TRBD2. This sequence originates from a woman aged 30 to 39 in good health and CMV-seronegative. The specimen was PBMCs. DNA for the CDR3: TGTGCCAGCAGCCAAAGACTAGCGGGAGTCCACGAGCAGTACTTC. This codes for CASSQRLAGVHEQYF.